Each of the 21 T cell receptor beta chains below was sequenced from the same sample in a study of Graves' ophthalmopathy and Graves' hyperthyroidism. For repertoire sequencing, the TCR beta CDR3 regions were amplified from RNA transcripts. Investigators did first-round RT-PCR with HTBI primers, then second-round multiplex PCR. TCRdb fed the multiplex PCR reads into MiXCR, producing one record per CDR3 protein. Of approximately 1.2 million distinct CDR3 sequences in the sample, about 35% are singletons; the top ten hold approximately 10%. The specimen was peripheral blood or thyroid tissue (not recorded which). The receptors shown here come from an adult man with Graves' hyperthyroidism.

This clonotype was observed many times. V usage is TRBV29-1 and J usage is TRBJ2-5, with 9 bases matching TRBD1. This CDR3 has 13 residues. Germline assignment: CDR1 SQVTM and CDR2 ANQGSEA. Trimming took 5 bases from V and 1 from J; bases not matched to a gene: 2. The DNA of the CDR3 is TGCAGCGTTAAGACAGGGGGCCAAGAGACCCAGTACTTC. Protein sequence: CSVKTGGQETQYF.

The V gene is TRBV10-3, the J gene TRBJ1-2, with 7 bases matching TRBD1. CDR3 length equals 14 residues. J was trimmed by 8 bases and V by 6 bases; bases with no gene match: 12. Germline loops: CDR1 ENHRY, CDR2 SYGVKD. CDR3 region: CAIRATDRERGYTF. CDR3 DNA: TGTGCCATCAGGGCAACCGACAGGGAACGGGGCTACACCTTC.

This clonotype has only one observation. The CDR3, as DNA: TGTGCCAGCAGCGACGGGACTAGTCTTTATTATGAGCAGTTCTTC. It codes for CASSDGTSLYYEQFF. This chain joins TRBV9 and TRBJ2-1; 8 bases match TRBD2. The CDR3 has 15 amino acids. Germline V gene sequence: CDR1 SGDLS, CDR2 YYNGEE. Losses at the gene ends were 3 bases for V and 8 bases for J; bases not matched to a gene: 10.

J is TRBJ1-2 and V is TRBV11-2; weak D call: TRBD1 (5 bases). Germline assignment: CDR1 SGHAT and CDR2 FQNNGV. V was trimmed by 5 bases and J by 3 bases, leaving 13 bases between them. The CDR3 loop spans 14 amino acids. The CDR3 DNA follows: TGTGCCAGCAGCGTAGCAGGGCGCGACTATGGCTACACCTTC. Amino acid sequence: CASSVAGRDYGYTF.

CDR3 region: CASSSNQGQPYEQYF. DNA for the CDR3: TGTGCCAGCAGCTCCAATCAGGGACAGCCTTACGAGCAGTACTTC. The J gene is TRBJ2-7, the V gene TRBV7-9, with TRBD1 matching 7 bases. Germline CDR1 and CDR2: SEHNR and FQNEAQ (reference sequence). This CDR3 is built from 15 residues. V lost 4 bases and J lost 4; bases outside the gene matches: 10.

This clonotype was observed a few times. The V call is TRBV7-2, the J call TRBJ2-2, with TRBD2 matching 11 bases. Germline CDR1 is SGHTA and CDR2 is FQGNSA. The CDR3 extends over 16 amino acids. V shed 5 bases and J 2 bases; nucleotides not matched to a gene: 4. CDR3 sequence: CASSRGLADNTGELFF. The CDR3 bases are TGTGCCAGCAGCCGGGGACTAGCGGACAACACCGGGGAGCTGTTTTTT.

This clonotype has a single count. The rearrangement uses TRBV10-3 and TRBJ1-1, with no clear D. The end of the DNA fits TRBJ2-2 better, so the J call may be wrong. The germline V gene has CDR1 ENHRY and CDR2 SYGVKD. This CDR3 spans 15 amino acids. For the CDR3, the DNA is TGTGCCAGCACGGCTGGAAGCTCCTACACCGGGGAGCTGTTTTTT. The encoded protein is CASTAGSSYTGELFF.

The CDR3 loop reads CASSYRGQGAETQYF. DNA for the CDR3: TGTGCCAGCAGCTACAGGGGGCAGGGGGCAGAGACCCAGTACTTC. The chain recombines TRBV7-2 with TRBJ2-5, with TRBD1 matching over 9 bases. Germline CDR1 reads SGHTA; CDR2 reads FQGNSA. This CDR3 is built from 15 residues. With V trimmed by 4 bases and J by 4 bases, 7 bases remained unmatched.

Remarks on this clonotype: Compared with germline, one end of the junction differs, possibly owing to a read error. The chain has TRBV10-3 and TRBJ2-7, with 12 nucleotides matching TRBD2. The DNA end is a closer match to TRBJ2-5, so the J assignment may be wrong. CDR1 is ENHRY and CDR2 is SYGVKD in the germline V gene. This CDR3 contains 15 residues. In DNA, the CDR3 is TGTGCCAGCAGTCGGACTAGCGGGGTTGCAGAGACCCAGTACTTC. Translated, it gives CASSRTSGVAETQYF.

The gene calls are TRBV10-3 and TRBJ2-2, with D perhaps TRBD1 or TRBD2 (5 bases each). Trimming cost V 7 bases and J 5 bases, with 11 bases left between them. The CDR3 runs to 13 residues. Looked up from germline, CDR1 is ENHRY and CDR2 is SYGVKD. The DNA for the CDR3 is TGTGCCATCACGACGAGGGGAACCGGGGAGCTGTTTTTT. Translating it yields CAITTRGTGELFF.

V usage is TRBV12-3 or TRBV12-4 and J usage is TRBJ1-4; weak D call: TRBD1 (5 bases). There are 18 residues in the CDR3. Trimming took off 3 bases at V and 4 bases at J, with 21 bases between the two ends. CDR3 sequence: CASSLIGPTASDNEKLFF. CDR3 sequence (DNA): TGTGCCAGCAGTTTGATAGGACCGACAGCCTCAGATAATGAAAAACTGTTTTTT.

This clonotype showed up many times. The chain recombines TRBV7-8 with TRBJ1-4; possible D gene TRBD1, 5 bases. CDR1 SGHVS and CDR2 FQNEAQ come from the germline V gene. Trimming shortened V by 5 bases and J by 2 bases, and 18 bases separated the two germline ends. The CDR3 contains 17 residues. The chain's CDR3 is CASSPLWGRGTNEKLFF. CDR3 bases: TGTGCCAGCAGCCCCCTTTGGGGTCGGGGGACTAATGAAAAACTGTTTTTT.

This clonotype was observed many times. The rearrangement uses TRBV10-2 and TRBJ2-7; D perhaps matches TRBD1 (6 bases). V lost 7 bases to trimming and J lost 6 bases, with 10 bases between them. Looked up from germline, CDR1 is WSHSY and CDR2 is SAAADI. The CDR3 extends over 11 amino acids. For the CDR3, the DNA is TGCGCCAGCACAGGGGTGAGCGAGCAGTACTTC. It codes for CASTGVSEQYF.

The genes are TRBV2 and TRBJ1-1; 8 bases match TRBD1. The trim removed 5 bases at V and 11 bases at J, leaving 7 bases unmatched. This CDR3 region has 12 residues. Germline V gene data show CDR1 as SNHLY and CDR2 as FYNNEI. CDR3 in amino acids: CASSTDRVSAFF. The CDR3 coding sequence is TGTGCCAGCAGTACGGACAGGGTTTCGGCTTTCTTT. Combining the CDR3 with reference TRBV2 and TRBJ1-1 gives the whole variable domain EPEVTQTPSHQVTQMGQEVILRCVPISNHLYFYWYRQILGQKVEFLVSFYNNEISEKSEIFDDQFSVERPDGSNFTLKIRSTKLEDSAMYFCASSTDRVSAFFGQGTRLTVV.

This clonotype occurred many times. The chain joins TRBV5-6 to TRBJ1-5; TRBD1 might be the D (5 bases). The CDR3 spans 12 residues. The ends were cut back, 3 bases at V and 9 bases at J, with 10 bases in the middle. Germline V gene sequence: CDR1 SGHDT, CDR2 YYEEEE. The chain's CDR3 is CASSYGGSPQHF. CDR3 nucleotide sequence: TGTGCCAGCAGCTACGGGGGGTCGCCCCAGCATTTT.

The chain combines TRBV25-1 with TRBJ1-2, with 10 bases lining up with TRBD1. After removal of 5 bases from V and 3 bases from J, the junction contained 6 bases not matched to a gene. The CDR3 sequence is 15 residues long. CDR1 is MGHDK, CDR2 SYGVNS, per germline. In DNA, the CDR3 is TGTGCCAGCAGTCCGACCGGGACAGGGGACTATGGCTACACCTTC. Its protein is CASSPTGTGDYGYTF.

V is TRBV5-1 and J is TRBJ1-6; 9 nucleotides match TRBD1. V was pared by 8 bases and J by 3 bases, with 12 bases of the junction left unmatched. The germline V gene has CDR1 SGHRS and CDR2 YFSETQ. The CDR3 covers 17 residues. The CDR3 is CASKFGQGNGYNSPLHF. CDR3 bases: TGCGCCAGTAAGTTTGGACAGGGGAACGGCTATAATTCACCCCTCCACTTT.

The chain recombines TRBV25-1 with TRBJ1-1, with a possible D match to TRBD1 (6 bases). Trimming removed 8 bases at V and 1 base at J, with 17 bases between. Germline loops: CDR1 MGHDK, CDR2 SYGVNS. CDR3 size: 15 residues. The CDR3 is CASLVGGGQNTEAFF. The CDR3 nucleotides read TGTGCCAGCTTAGTAGGCGGGGGACAGAACACTGAAGCTTTCTTT.

The chain has TRBV7-4 and TRBJ2-7; either TRBD1 or TRBD2 may supply D (6 bases each). This CDR3 is 17 amino acids long. The germline V gene encodes CDR1 SGHVT and CDR2 SQSDAQ. The V and J ends lost 3 bases and 0 bases respectively, with 18 bases between them. CDR3 loop: CASSLAQGGGPSYEQYF. DNA of the CDR3: TGTGCCAGCAGCTTGGCACAAGGAGGGGGGCCCTCCTACGAGCAGTACTTC. The complete variable domain, with remaining parts taken from reference TRBV7-4 and TRBJ2-7, reads GAGVSQSPRYKVAKRGRDVALRCDSISGHVTLYWYRQTLGQGSEVLTYSQSDAQRDKSGRPSGRFSAERPERSVSTLKIQRTEQGDSAVYLCASSLAQGGGPSYEQYFGPGTRLTVT.

The chain has TRBV2 and TRBJ1-5, with D tentatively TRBD1 (6 bases). The CDR3 runs to 14 residues. The V and J ends lost 5 bases and 4 bases respectively, with 12 bases between them. Germline V gene sequence: CDR1 SNHLY, CDR2 FYNNEI. This CDR3 reads CASSQGTKNQPQHF. In DNA, the CDR3 is TGTGCCAGCAGTCAGGGGACCAAAAATCAGCCCCAGCATTTT.

This rearrangement joins TRBV11-2 to TRBJ1-2, with 9 bases fitting TRBD1. CDR3 length: 16 amino acids. V was pared by 5 bases and J by 2 bases, with 9 bases of the junction left unmatched. Per the germline V gene, CDR1 is SGHAT and CDR2 is FQNNGV. The CDR3 DNA sequence: TGTGCCAGCAGCCCTGGAGTGGGACAGGGAAACTATGGCTACACCTTC. Encoded protein: CASSPGVGQGNYGYTF.